This passage covers 14 T cell receptor beta chains from one sample sequenced in a study of cytotoxic CD8 clonotypes in ibrutinib-treated CLL. The assay was immunoSEQ multiplex PCR, and TCRdb's table has in-frame clones only and misses some. The sample lists about 28,000 clones, 45% to 65% occurring once. The input for sequencing was PBMCs, taken before ibrutinib treatment. The source is a human donor with chronic lymphocytic leukemia.

V gene TRBV10-1 combines with J gene TRBJ2-3; weak D call: TRBD1 (5 bases). Trimming cost V 0 bases and J 5 bases, with 15 bases left between them. Per germline, CDR1 WNHNN and CDR2 SYGVQD (reference sequence). The CDR3 totals 16 residues. The CDR3 sequence is CASSESWGAPGDTQYF. CDR3 in DNA: TGCGCCAGCAGTGAGTCTTGGGGCGCCCCTGGAGATACGCAGTATTTT.

The chain recombines TRBV7-2 with TRBJ2-7; unclear D gene. V was clipped by 1 base and J by 0 bases, with 10 bases between them. Per the germline V gene, CDR1 is SGHTA and CDR2 is FQGNSA. The CDR3 runs to 15 residues. The CDR3 coding sequence is TGTGCCAGCAGCTTAGAGTCGGGCAGCTCCTACGAGCAGTACTTC. This encodes CASSLESGSSYEQYF. The whole variable domain, filled in from reference TRBV7-2 and TRBJ2-7, reads GAGVSQSPSNKVTEKGKDVELRCDPISGHTALYWYRQSLGQGLEFLIYFQGNSAPDKSGLPSDRFSAERTGGSVSTLTIQRTQQEDSAVYLCASSLESGSSYEQYFGPGTRLTVT.

The J gene is TRBJ1-1, the V gene TRBV19, with 7 positions matching TRBD1. The germline V gene encodes CDR1 LNHDA and CDR2 SQIVND (reference sequence). This CDR3 spans 13 amino acids. V gave up 4 bases and J gave up 11 bases; unmatched junction bases: 10. The CDR3 loop is CASSNKGALRAFF. The CDR3, as DNA: TGTGCCAGTAGTAATAAGGGGGCCTTGAGGGCTTTCTTT. The whole variable domain, filled in from reference TRBV19 and TRBJ1-1, reads DGGITQSPKYLFRKEGQNVTLSCEQNLNHDAMYWYRQDPGQGLRLIYYSQIVNDFQKGDIAEGYSVSREKKESFPLTVTSAQKNPTAFYLCASSNKGALRAFFGQGTRLTVV.

The V gene is TRBV4-3, the J gene TRBJ2-7; D might be TRBD1 (6 bases). The germline gives CDR1 LGHNA, CDR2 YSLEER. The germline V and J ends were trimmed by 1 base and 1 base, with 11 bases remaining between them. CDR3 length equals 15 residues. The CDR3 DNA follows: TGCGCCAGCAGCCAAGGGACAGTCACGTCCTACGAGCAGTACTTC. It translates to CASSQGTVTSYEQYF.

V gene TRBV10-1 combines with J gene TRBJ2-1; 7 bases line up with TRBD2. Looked up from germline, CDR1 is WNHNN and CDR2 is SYGVQD (reference sequence). J gave up 7 bases and V 4 bases, and 4 bases lay outside the gene matches. The CDR3 runs to 13 residues. Here the CDR3 reads CASSVGGGNEQFF. DNA of the CDR3: TGCGCCAGCAGTGTTGGGGGGGGGAATGAGCAGTTCTTC.

J is TRBJ2-5 and V is TRBV7-2; the D gene could be TRBD1 or TRBD2 (6 bases each). Germline CDR1 SGHTA, CDR2 FQGNSA. Trimming left V 2 bases short and J 5 bases short, with 15 bases between. This CDR3 has 15 amino acids. The CDR3 bases are TGTGCCAGCAGCTTAATCGGGGGCATGGGGGAGACCCAGTACTTC. It encodes CASSLIGGMGETQYF.

The rearrangement links TRBV2 to TRBJ2-1; 7 bases agree with TRBD1. The germline gives CDR1 SNHLY, CDR2 FYNNEI. V shed 7 bases, J shed 3 bases, and the junction held 6 bases outside the gene matches. CDR3 size: 14 residues. The CDR3 nucleotides read TGTGCCAGCACCCGGGACAGTGACTACAATGAGCAGTTCTTC. Translated, it gives CASTRDSDYNEQFF. The whole variable domain, filled in from reference TRBV2 and TRBJ2-1, reads EPEVTQTPSHQVTQMGQEVILRCVPISNHLYFYWYRQILGQKVEFLVSFYNNEISEKSEIFDDQFSVERPDGSNFTLKIRSTKLEDSAMYFCASTRDSDYNEQFFGPGTRLTVL.

This clone was seen a single time. The V call is TRBV10-2, the J call TRBJ2-7; 11 bases are a match to TRBD1. From germline, CDR1 is WSHSY and CDR2 SAAADI. The junction had 8 bases not matched to a gene; V was cut back by 4 bases and J by 6 bases. CDR3 length equals 15 residues. The CDR3 is CASSARDRGLLEQYF. CDR3 sequence (DNA): TGCGCCAGCAGTGCGCGGGACAGGGGGTTGCTCGAGCAGTACTTC.

The rearrangement uses TRBV4-3 and TRBJ1-4, with 7 bases identical to TRBD1. The CDR3 totals 14 residues. V was clipped by 3 bases and J by 7 bases; unmatched bases: 5. Germline V lookup: CDR1 LGHNA, CDR2 YSLEER. The CDR3 here is CASSQRGRGEKLFF. CDR3 nucleotide sequence: TGCGCCAGCAGCCAGAGGGGGCGCGGTGAAAAACTGTTTTTT.

V and J are TRBV2 and TRBJ2-2; TRBD2 aligns across 13 bases. The junction had 15 bases not matched to a gene; V was cut back by 4 bases and J by 7 bases. Germline V gene sequence: CDR1 SNHLY, CDR2 FYNNEI. This CDR3 has 19 residues. The CDR3 DNA reads as TGTGCCAGCAGTGGACTTGGGACTAGCGGGGTTAGGGATAACGGGGAGCTGTTTTTT. Amino acids: CASSGLGTSGVRDNGELFF.

The chain carries TRBV11-2 and TRBJ2-5; maybe TRBD2 (5 bases). The CDR3 runs to 13 residues. Germline CDR1 and CDR2: SGHAT and FQNNGV. The ends were cut back, 7 bases at V and 1 base at J, with 10 bases in the middle. CDR3 amino acids: CASTDRGQETQYF. In DNA, the CDR3 is TGTGCCAGCACTGATCGGGGCCAAGAGACCCAGTACTTC.

The chain links TRBV7-8 to TRBJ1-2; tentatively, D is TRBD1 (6 bases). CDR3 length: 14 amino acids. Trimming removed 2 bases at V and 7 bases at J, with 14 bases between. Germline CDR1 SGHVS, CDR2 FQNEAQ. The CDR3 coding sequence is TGTGCCAGCAGCTTAATTGAACAGGGAGGTGGCTACACCTTC. It translates to CASSLIEQGGGYTF.

The chain combines TRBV5-1 with TRBJ2-1; D unresolved. Trimming took 2 bases from V and 3 from J, leaving 12 bases between them. The CDR3 contains 15 residues. Germline loops: CDR1 SGHRS, CDR2 YFSETQ. The CDR3: CASSFFGSDYNEQFF. The CDR3 DNA reads TGCGCCAGCAGCTTCTTCGGTTCTGACTACAATGAGCAGTTCTTC.

The V and J genes are TRBV6-5 and TRBJ2-2, with D perhaps matching TRBD1 (6 bases). The V end was cut by 5 bases, the J end by 4 bases, with 11 bases between. The CDR3 totals 14 residues. Germline CDR1 is MNHEY and CDR2 is SVGAGI. CDR3 protein: CASSGQSSTGELFF. CDR3 in DNA: TGTGCCAGCAGTGGACAGAGTAGCACCGGGGAGCTGTTTTTT.